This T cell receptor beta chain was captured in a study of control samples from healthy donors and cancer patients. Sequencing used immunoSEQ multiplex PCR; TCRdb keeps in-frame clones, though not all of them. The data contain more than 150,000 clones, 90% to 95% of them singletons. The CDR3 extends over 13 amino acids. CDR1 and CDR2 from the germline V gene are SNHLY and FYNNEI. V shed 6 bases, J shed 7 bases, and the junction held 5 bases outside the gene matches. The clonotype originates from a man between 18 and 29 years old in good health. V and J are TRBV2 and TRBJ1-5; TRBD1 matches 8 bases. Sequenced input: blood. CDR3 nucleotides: TGTGCCAGCAGCGGACAGGGAGGCCAGCCCCAGCATTTT. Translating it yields CASSGQGGQPQHF.